This T cell receptor beta chain derives from a study of OX40 agonist ivuxolimab in advanced cancers. About the research overall: One patient with hepatocellular carcinoma and two with cutaneous melanoma, three in all, had partial responses. Regarding the study as a whole: More expanded clones were seen, on average, in CD8+ T cells than in CD4+. CD4+ and CD8+ blood T cells expanded clonally by week 6 at 0.1 to 3.0 mg/kg.

Sampled blood was obtained at baseline, cycle 4 day 1, and cycle 7 day 1. Regarding this clone: As yet, its antigen is unknown.

Assay used: immunoSEQ multiplex PCR; TCRdb lists only in-frame clones, some missing. The sample holds 25,000 to 35,000 clones; about 84% are singletons and the top ten take roughly 25%. V trimming: 7 bases; J trimming: 5 bases; junction bases outside the gene matches: 7. CDR3 size: 14 residues. Germline lookup yields CDR1 MDHEN and CDR2 SYDVKM. The V call is TRBV28, the J call TRBJ1-1; 10 nucleotides agree with TRBD1. This specimen consisted of CD4+ or CD8+ T cells sorted from blood, obtained in a trial of the OX40 agonist ivuxolimab. The TCR originated in an adult with an advanced solid tumor such as melanoma, head and neck, liver or kidney cancer. CDR3 residues: CASKMGDRGTEAFF. CDR3 DNA sequence: TGTGCCAGCAAAATGGGGGACAGGGGAACTGAAGCTTTCTTT.